The source of this T cell receptor (beta chain) is a study of identical twins. The study's findings and limits: Its conclusions, products of cross-sectional statistical analysis, did not come from following the same donors. With monozygotic twins, out-of-frame TCR alpha sharing exceeded what models estimated.

CDR1 is DFQATT, CDR2 SNEGSKA, per germline (reference sequence). The CDR3 length is 12 residues. V was clipped by 4 bases and J by 1 base, with 7 bases between them. Template switching introduced a universal primer site, and the cDNA bore unique molecular identifiers. TCRdb recomputed calls from the 5' RACE reads with MiXCR, one row per CDR3 protein. The sample carries some 900,000 distinct CDR3 sequences, 9% to 15% recorded once. This clonotype has a count of ten or more. Its antigen is as yet unknown. These data were also filed under a second study, of yellow fever vaccine responses in identical twins.

The J gene is TRBJ2-5, the V gene TRBV20-1; D gene ambiguous. This sequence originates from a woman in her late teens or twenties in good health. Sequenced material: PBMCs. The CDR3 nucleotides are TGCAGTGCTATAAGCTTCCAAGAGACCCAGTACTTC. Residues: CSAISFQETQYF.